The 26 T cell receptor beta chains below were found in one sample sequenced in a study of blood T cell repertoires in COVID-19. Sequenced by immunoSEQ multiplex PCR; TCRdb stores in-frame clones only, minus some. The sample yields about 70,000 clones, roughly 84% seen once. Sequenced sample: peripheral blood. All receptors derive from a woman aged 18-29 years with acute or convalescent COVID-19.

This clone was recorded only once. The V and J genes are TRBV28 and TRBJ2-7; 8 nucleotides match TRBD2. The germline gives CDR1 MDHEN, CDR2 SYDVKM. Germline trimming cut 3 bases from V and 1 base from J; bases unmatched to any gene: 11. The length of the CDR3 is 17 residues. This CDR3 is CASSFPRERGSSYEQYF. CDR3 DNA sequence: TGTGCCAGCAGTTTCCCCCGCGAGCGGGGGTCTTCCTACGAGCAGTACTTC.

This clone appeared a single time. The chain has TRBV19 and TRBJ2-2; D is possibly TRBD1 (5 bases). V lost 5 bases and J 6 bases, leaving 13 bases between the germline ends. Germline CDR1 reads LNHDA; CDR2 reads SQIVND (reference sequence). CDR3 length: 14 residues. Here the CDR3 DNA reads TGTGCCAGTAGTGGCGACAGTCTCGCCGGGGAGCTGTTTTTT. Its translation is CASSGDSLAGELFF.

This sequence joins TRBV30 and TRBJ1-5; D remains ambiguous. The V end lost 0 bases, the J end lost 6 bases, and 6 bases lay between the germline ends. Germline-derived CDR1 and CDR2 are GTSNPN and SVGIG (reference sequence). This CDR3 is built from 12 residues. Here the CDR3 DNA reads TGTGCCTGGAGTGTACTAGGTCAGCCCCAGCATTTT. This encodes CAWSVLGQPQHF.

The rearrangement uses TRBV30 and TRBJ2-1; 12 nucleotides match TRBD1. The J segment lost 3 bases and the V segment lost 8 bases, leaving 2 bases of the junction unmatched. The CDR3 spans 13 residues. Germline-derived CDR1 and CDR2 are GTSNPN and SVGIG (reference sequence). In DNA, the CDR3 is TGTGCCGGGACAGGGGGCCTCTACAATGAGCAGTTCTTC. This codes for CAGTGGLYNEQFF.

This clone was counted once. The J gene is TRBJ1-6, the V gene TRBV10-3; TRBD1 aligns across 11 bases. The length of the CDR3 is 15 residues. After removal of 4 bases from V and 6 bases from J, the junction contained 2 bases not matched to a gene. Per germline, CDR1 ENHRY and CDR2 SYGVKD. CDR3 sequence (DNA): TGTGCCATCAGTGCGGGACAGGGGGTTAATTCACCCCTCCACTTT. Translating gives CAISAGQGVNSPLHF.

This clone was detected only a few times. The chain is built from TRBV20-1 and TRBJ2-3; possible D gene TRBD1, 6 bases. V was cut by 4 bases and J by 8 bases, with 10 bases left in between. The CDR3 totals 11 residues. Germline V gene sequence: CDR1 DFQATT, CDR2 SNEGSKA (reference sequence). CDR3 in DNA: TGCAGTGCTATTGTAGGGGGTACGCAGTATTTT. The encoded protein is CSAIVGGTQYF.

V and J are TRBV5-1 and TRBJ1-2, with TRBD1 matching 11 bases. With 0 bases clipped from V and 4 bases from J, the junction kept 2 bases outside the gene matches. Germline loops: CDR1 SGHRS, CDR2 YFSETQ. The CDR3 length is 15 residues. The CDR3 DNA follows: TGCGCCAGCAGCTTGGGGACAGGGGGCTTCTATGGCTACACCTTC. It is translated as CASSLGTGGFYGYTF.

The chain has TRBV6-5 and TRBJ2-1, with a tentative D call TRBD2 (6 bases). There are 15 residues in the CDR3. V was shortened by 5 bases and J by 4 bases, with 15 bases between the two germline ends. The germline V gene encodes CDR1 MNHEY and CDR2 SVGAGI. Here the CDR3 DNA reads TGTGCCAGCAGTCGCTCGGGGGTCGGGTACAATGAGCAGTTCTTC. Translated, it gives CASSRSGVGYNEQFF.

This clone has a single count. The CDR3, as DNA: TGTGCCAGCAGTGACTTAACAGGGCCTACCGGTGAGGAGCAGTACTTC. It encodes CASSDLTGPTGEEQYF. The chain combines TRBV6-1 with TRBJ2-7, with D tentatively TRBD1 (6 bases). Looked up from germline, CDR1 is MNHNS and CDR2 is SASEGT. The CDR3 covers 16 residues. Trimming removed 3 bases from V and 7 bases from J, with 22 bases in between.

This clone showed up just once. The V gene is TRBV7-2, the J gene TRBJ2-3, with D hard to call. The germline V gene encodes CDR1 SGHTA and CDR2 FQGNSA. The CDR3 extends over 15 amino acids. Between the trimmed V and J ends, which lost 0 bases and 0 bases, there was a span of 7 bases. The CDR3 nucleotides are TGTGCCAGCAGCTTAGCAAGCTCTAGCACAGATACGCAGTATTTT. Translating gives CASSLASSSTDTQYF.

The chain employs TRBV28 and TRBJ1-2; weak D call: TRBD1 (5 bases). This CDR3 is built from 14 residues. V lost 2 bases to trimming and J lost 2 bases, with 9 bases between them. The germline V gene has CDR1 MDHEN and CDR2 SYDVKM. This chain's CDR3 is CASSLQQGNYGYTF. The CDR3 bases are TGTGCCAGCAGTTTACAGCAGGGAAACTATGGCTACACCTTC.

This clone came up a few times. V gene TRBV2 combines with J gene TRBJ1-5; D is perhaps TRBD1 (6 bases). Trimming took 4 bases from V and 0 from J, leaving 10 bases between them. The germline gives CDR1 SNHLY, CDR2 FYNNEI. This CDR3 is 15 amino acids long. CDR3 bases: TGTGCCAGCAGTGCTGACAGGTTTAGCAATCAGCCCCAGCATTTT. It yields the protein CASSADRFSNQPQHF.

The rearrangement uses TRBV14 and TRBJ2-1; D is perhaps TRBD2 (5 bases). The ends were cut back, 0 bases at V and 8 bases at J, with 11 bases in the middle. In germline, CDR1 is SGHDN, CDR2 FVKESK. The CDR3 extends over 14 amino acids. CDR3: CASSQDFRGYEQFF. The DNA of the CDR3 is TGTGCCAGCAGCCAAGATTTTCGGGGTTATGAGCAGTTCTTC.

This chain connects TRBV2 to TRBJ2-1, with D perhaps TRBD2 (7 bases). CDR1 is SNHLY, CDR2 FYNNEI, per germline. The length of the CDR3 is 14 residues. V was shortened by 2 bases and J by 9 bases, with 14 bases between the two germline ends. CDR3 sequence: CASSERGARGEQFF. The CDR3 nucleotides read TGTGCCAGCAGTGAACGGGGGGCGAGGGGTGAGCAGTTCTTC.

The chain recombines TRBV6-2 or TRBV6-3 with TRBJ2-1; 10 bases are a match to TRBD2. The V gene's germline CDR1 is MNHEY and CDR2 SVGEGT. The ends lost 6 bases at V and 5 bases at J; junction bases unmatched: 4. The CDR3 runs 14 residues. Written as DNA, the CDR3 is TGTGCCAGCAGCCTAGCGGGAGTAAACAATGAGCAGTTCTTC. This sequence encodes CASSLAGVNNEQFF.

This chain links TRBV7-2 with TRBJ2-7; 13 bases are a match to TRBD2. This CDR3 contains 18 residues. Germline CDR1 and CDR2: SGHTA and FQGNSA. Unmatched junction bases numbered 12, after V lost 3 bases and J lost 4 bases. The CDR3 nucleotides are TGTGCCAGCAGCTTTCGTAACGGGAGGACTAGCGGGAGTTACGAGCAGTACTTC. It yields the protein CASSFRNGRTSGSYEQYF.

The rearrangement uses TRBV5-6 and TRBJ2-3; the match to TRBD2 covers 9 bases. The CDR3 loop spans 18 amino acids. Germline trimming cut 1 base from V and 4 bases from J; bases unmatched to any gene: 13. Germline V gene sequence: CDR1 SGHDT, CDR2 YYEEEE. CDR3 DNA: TGTGCCAGCAGCTTGTATTCTCTTCGCGGGGGGGCCGCAGATACGCAGTATTTT. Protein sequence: CASSLYSLRGGAADTQYF.

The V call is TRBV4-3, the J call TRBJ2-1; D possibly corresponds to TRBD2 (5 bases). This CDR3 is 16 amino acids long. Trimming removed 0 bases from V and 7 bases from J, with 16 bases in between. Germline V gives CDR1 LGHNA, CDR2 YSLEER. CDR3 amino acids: CASSQESAALGNEQFF. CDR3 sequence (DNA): TGCGCCAGCAGCCAAGAATCAGCGGCACTGGGGAATGAGCAGTTCTTC.

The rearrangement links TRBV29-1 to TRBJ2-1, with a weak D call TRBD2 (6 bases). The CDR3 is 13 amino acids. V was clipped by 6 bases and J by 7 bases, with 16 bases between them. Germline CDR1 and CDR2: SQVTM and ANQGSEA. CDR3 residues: CSVQTSRINEQFF. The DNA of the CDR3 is TGCAGCGTCCAGACTAGTCGGATTAATGAGCAGTTCTTC.

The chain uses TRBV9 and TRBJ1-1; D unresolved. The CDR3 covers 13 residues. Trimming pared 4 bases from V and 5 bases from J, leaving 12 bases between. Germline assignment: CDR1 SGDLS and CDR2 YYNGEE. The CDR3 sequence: CASSPRLGTEAFF. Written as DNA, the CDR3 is TGTGCCAGCAGCCCAAGACTTGGTACTGAAGCTTTCTTT.

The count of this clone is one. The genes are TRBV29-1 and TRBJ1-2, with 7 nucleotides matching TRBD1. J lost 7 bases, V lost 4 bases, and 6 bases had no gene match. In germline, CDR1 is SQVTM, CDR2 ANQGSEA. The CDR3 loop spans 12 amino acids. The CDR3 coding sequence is TGCAGCGTTGGGACAGGAGCTTTTGGCTACACCTTC. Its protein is CSVGTGAFGYTF. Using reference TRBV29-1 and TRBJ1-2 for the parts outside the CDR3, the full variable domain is SAVISQKPSRDICQRGTSLTIQCQVDSQVTMMFWYRQQPGQSLTLIATANQGSEATYESGFVIDKFPISRPNLTFSTLTVSNMSPEDSSIYLCSVGTGAFGYTFGSGTRLTVV.

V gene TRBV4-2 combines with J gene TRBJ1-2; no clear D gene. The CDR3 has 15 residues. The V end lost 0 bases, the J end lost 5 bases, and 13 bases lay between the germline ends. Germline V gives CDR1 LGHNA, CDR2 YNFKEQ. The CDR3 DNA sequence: TGTGCCAGCAGCCAAGATGACGGTGGAGGATATGGCTACACCTTC. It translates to CASSQDDGGGYGYTF.

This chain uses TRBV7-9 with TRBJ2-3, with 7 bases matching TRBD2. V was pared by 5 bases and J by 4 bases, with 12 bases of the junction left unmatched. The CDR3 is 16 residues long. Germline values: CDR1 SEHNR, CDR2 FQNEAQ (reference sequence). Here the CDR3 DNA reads TGTGCCAGCAGCCTGGACGAGGGAGGGCCCTCAGATACGCAGTATTTT. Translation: CASSLDEGGPSDTQYF. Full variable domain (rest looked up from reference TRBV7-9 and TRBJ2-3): DTGVSQNPRHKITKRGQNVTFRCDPISEHNRLYWYRQTLGQGPEFLTYFQNEAQLEKSRLLSDRFSAERPKGSFSTLEIQRTEQGDSAMYLCASSLDEGGPSDTQYFGPGTRLTVL.

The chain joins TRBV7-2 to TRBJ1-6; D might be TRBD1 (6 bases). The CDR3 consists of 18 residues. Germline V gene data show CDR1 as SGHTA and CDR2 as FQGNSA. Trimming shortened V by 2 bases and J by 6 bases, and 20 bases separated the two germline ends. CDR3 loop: CASSLPRQEQIPNSPLHF. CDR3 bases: TGTGCCAGCAGCTTACCCCGACAGGAGCAAATACCTAATTCACCCCTCCACTTT.

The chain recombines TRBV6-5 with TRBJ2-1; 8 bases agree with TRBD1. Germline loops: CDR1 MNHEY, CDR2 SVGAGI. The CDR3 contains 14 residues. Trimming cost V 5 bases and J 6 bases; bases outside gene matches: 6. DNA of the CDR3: TGTGCCAGCAGTCCGGACAGGGTTAGCAATGAGCAGTTCTTC. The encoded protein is CASSPDRVSNEQFF.

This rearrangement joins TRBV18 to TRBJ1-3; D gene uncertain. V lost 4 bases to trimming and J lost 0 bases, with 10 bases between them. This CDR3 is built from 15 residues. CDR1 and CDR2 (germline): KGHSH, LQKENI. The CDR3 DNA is TGTGCCAGCTCACTTGAACAGCTCTCTGGAAACACCATATATTTT. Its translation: CASSLEQLSGNTIYF.